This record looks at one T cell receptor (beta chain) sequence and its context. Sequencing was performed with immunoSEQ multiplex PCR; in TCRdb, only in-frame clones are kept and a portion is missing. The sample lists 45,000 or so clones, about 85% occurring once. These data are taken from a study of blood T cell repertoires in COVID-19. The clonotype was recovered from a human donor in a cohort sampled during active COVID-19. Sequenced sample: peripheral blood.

The CDR3 DNA follows: TGCGCCAGCAGCCAAGATGGGGGCTTTTATGGCGAGCAGTACTTC. Amino acids: CASSQDGGFYGEQYF. The gene calls are TRBV4-1 and TRBJ2-7, with TRBD1 as a possible D gene (6 bases). Germline assignment: CDR1 MGHRA and CDR2 YSYEKL. This CDR3 spans 15 amino acids. The V gene lost 0 bases and the J gene lost 6 bases, with 15 bases spanning the gap.